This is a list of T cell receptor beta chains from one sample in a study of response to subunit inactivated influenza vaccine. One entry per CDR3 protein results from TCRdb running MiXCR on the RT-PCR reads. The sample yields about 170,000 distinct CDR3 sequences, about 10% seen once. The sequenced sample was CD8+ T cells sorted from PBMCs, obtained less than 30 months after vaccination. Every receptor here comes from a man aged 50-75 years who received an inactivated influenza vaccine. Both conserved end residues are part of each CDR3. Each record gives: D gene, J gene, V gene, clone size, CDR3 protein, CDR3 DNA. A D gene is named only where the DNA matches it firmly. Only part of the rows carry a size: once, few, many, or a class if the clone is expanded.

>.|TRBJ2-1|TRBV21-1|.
CASSKEHLAGVPPLSYNEQFF
TGTGCCAGCAGCAAAGAGCACCTAGCGGGAGTCCCCCCCCTCTCCTACAATGAGCAGTTCTTC
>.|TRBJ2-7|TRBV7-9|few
CASSLGTGEQYF
TGTGCCAGCAGCTTAGGGACTGGGGAGCAGTACTTC
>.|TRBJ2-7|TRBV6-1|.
CASSARTFLFEYEQYF
TGTGCCAGCAGCGCCAGGACTTTCCTCTTCGAGTACGAGCAGTACTTC
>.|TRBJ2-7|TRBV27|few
CASSLSGANEQYF
TGTGCCAGCAGTTTATCAGGGGCCAACGAGCAGTACTTC
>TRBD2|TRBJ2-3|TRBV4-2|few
CASGQRGSTDTQYF
TGTGCCAGCGGCCAGCGGGGTAGCACAGATACGCAGTATTTT
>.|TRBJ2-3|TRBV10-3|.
CAISESGLDTDTQYF
TGTGCCATCAGTGAGTCGGGACTCGACACAGATACGCAGTATTTT
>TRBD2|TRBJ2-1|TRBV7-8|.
CASSSRSGAYNEQFF
TGTGCCAGCAGCTCTCGTAGCGGGGCCTACAATGAGCAGTTCTTC
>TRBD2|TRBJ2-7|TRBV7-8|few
CASSLGGLGGRNEQYF
TGTGCCAGCAGCTTAGGGGGACTAGGAGGCAGGAACGAGCAGTACTTC
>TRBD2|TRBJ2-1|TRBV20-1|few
CSARTSTSSSYNEQFF
TGCAGTGCTAGAACCTCGACTAGCAGCTCCTACAATGAGCAGTTCTTC
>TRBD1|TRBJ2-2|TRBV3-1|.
CASSRTRTGNTGELFF
TGTGCCAGCAGCCGAACGCGGACAGGGAACACCGGGGAGCTGTTTTTT
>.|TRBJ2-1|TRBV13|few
CASSSSTHNEQFF
TGTGCCAGCAGCTCTAGTACCCACAATGAGCAGTTCTTC
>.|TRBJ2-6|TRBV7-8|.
CASRPGLINSGANVLTF
TGTGCCAGCAGGCCGGGACTGATAAACTCTGGGGCCAACGTCCTGACTTTC
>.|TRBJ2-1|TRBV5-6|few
CASSSFGGGAPYNEQFF
TGTGCCAGCAGCTCCTTCGGAGGGGGGGCCCCCTACAATGAGCAGTTCTTC
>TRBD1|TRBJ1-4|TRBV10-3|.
CAISEAGGEEKLFF
TGTGCCATCAGTGAAGCAGGGGGCGAAGAAAAACTGTTTTTT